These 22 T cell receptor beta chains were sequenced from one sample in a study of cytomegalovirus exposure and HLA in healthy donors. PCR involved 60 Vbeta and 13 Jbeta primers. The data were produced by immunoSEQ multiplex PCR, yet TCRdb's version contains in-frame clones alone and is incomplete. The table includes 150,000 to 200,000 clones, over 80% detected once. The specimen was PBMCs. All receptors derive from a man aged 35 to 55 in good health and CMV-seronegative.

CDR3 sequence reads: CASSYGTGGFYGYTF. The CDR3 region has the DNA TGTGCCAGCAGTTACGGCACAGGGGGCTTCTATGGCTACACCTTC. The chain has TRBV6-5 and TRBJ1-2; 9 bases fit TRBD1. With 2 bases clipped from V and 4 bases from J, the junction kept 5 bases outside the gene matches. This CDR3 has 15 residues. Per germline, CDR1 MNHEY and CDR2 SVGAGI.

This chain connects TRBV28 to TRBJ1-1; D is undetermined. CDR1 is MDHEN, CDR2 SYDVKM, per germline. This CDR3 comprises 11 residues. The V gene lost 5 bases and the J gene lost 10 bases, with 11 bases spanning the gap. CDR3 sequence reads: CASSLGRGAFF. DNA for the CDR3: TGTGCCAGCAGTCTAGGGAGAGGAGCTTTCTTT.

The rearrangement uses TRBV27 and TRBJ2-3, with 12 bases lining up with TRBD2. Germline-derived CDR1 and CDR2 are MNHEY and SMNVEV (reference sequence). V lost 7 bases to trimming and J lost 3 bases; unmatched junction nucleotides: 5. CDR3 size: 15 residues. Written as DNA, the CDR3 is TGTGCCAGCACCCTAGCGGGAGGGCCTACAGATACGCAGTATTTT. The encoded protein is CASTLAGGPTDTQYF.

This rearrangement joins TRBV7-3 to TRBJ2-1; D may be TRBD1 (5 bases). Between the trimmed V and J ends, which lost 4 bases and 2 bases, there was a span of 12 bases. The CDR3 is 15 residues long. CDR1 and CDR2 from the germline V gene are SGHTA and FQGTGA. Here the CDR3 DNA reads TGTGCCAGCAGCTCTGACAGATCCCCCTACAATGAGCAGTTCTTC. Amino acids: CASSSDRSPYNEQFF.

The chain couples TRBV4-1 to TRBJ2-1; 10 bases are shared with TRBD2. After removal of 1 base from V and 7 bases from J, the junction contained 13 bases not matched to a gene. Germline CDR1 is MGHRA and CDR2 is YSYEKL. The CDR3 is made up of 18 amino acids. The DNA of the CDR3 is TGCGCCAGCAGCCAAGGACTTATAGCGGGGGGAGAAGGTAATGAGCAGTTCTTC. It translates to CASSQGLIAGGEGNEQFF.

The J gene is TRBJ1-6, the V gene TRBV28; 8 bases align to TRBD1. The CDR3 is 14 residues long. Per germline, CDR1 MDHEN and CDR2 SYDVKM. Trimming removed 11 bases from V and 4 bases from J; junction bases left unmatched: 7. The chain's CDR3 is CAGQGAGYNSPLHF. DNA of the CDR3: TGTGCCGGGCAGGGGGCCGGGTATAATTCACCCCTCCACTTT. The entire variable domain, with the rest obtained from reference TRBV28 and TRBJ1-6, is as follows: DVKVTQSSRYLVKRTGEKVFLECVQDMDHENMFWYRQDPGLGLRLIYFSYDVKMKEKGDIPEGYSVSREKKERFSLILESASTNQTSMYLCAGQGAGYNSPLHFGNGTRLTVT.

The chain links TRBV7-3 to TRBJ1-2; 10 nucleotides line up with TRBD1. The CDR3 runs to 13 residues. The germline V gene encodes CDR1 SGHTA and CDR2 FQGTGA. Trimming cost V 5 bases and J 7 bases; bases outside gene matches: 4. DNA of the CDR3: TGTGCCAGCAGCCAGTGGGACAGGGGTGGCTACACCTTC. This encodes CASSQWDRGGYTF.

The genes are TRBV7-2 and TRBJ1-6, with 9 nucleotides matching TRBD1. The trim removed 5 bases at V and 7 bases at J, leaving 6 bases unmatched. The CDR3 totals 15 residues. Looked up from germline, CDR1 is SGHTA and CDR2 is FQGNSA. CDR3 sequence reads: CASSLGQGTNSPLHF. The CDR3 nucleotides read TGTGCCAGCAGCCTGGGACAGGGAACAAATTCACCCCTCCACTTT.

This clone was seen a handful of times. The rearrangement uses TRBV30 and TRBJ1-1; TRBD1 agrees at 8 bases. Germline V gives CDR1 GTSNPN, CDR2 SVGIG (reference sequence). Losses at the gene ends were 5 bases for V and 1 base for J; bases not matched to a gene: 12. This CDR3 region has 16 residues. CDR3 amino acids: CAWETSGGFRNTEAFF. For the CDR3, the DNA is TGTGCCTGGGAGACCTCAGGGGGCTTCAGGAACACTGAAGCTTTCTTT.

This clone was recorded only once. The chain links TRBV9 to TRBJ2-4; 7 nucleotides agree with TRBD1. The trim removed 2 bases at V and 9 bases at J, leaving 11 bases unmatched. Per germline, CDR1 SGDLS and CDR2 YYNGEE. The CDR3 covers 15 residues. The CDR3 loop is CASSVDRDSGGIQYF. DNA of the CDR3: TGTGCCAGCAGCGTGGACCGGGACAGTGGGGGCATTCAGTACTTC.

The chain combines TRBV9 with TRBJ2-1; a possible D gene is TRBD1 (5 bases). Germline CDR1 and CDR2: SGDLS and YYNGEE. Trimming removed 7 bases at V and 3 bases at J, with 17 bases between. The CDR3 totals 15 residues. Written as DNA, the CDR3 is TGTGCCAGCGGTTCTGGCAGGACAAGCTACAATGAGCAGTTCTTC. This codes for CASGSGRTSYNEQFF.

This chain uses TRBV6-1 with TRBJ2-7; unclear D gene. Germline V CDR1 and CDR2: MNHNS, SASEGT. The CDR3 has 12 amino acids. V was trimmed by 4 bases and J by 4 bases, leaving 8 bases between them. In nucleotides, the CDR3 is TGTGCCAGCAGTGTCAGGTCTTACGAGCAGTACTTC. This codes for CASSVRSYEQYF.

The V call is TRBV4-1, the J call TRBJ2-1; D gene ambiguous. V was pared by 4 bases and J by 4 bases, with 11 bases between. The germline V gene encodes CDR1 MGHRA and CDR2 YSYEKL. This CDR3 spans 14 amino acids. The CDR3 loop is CASSLSSPYNEQFF. The CDR3 DNA sequence: TGCGCCAGCAGCCTCTCGTCCCCGTACAATGAGCAGTTCTTC.

The chain joins TRBV6-4 to TRBJ2-3; D ambiguous. In germline, CDR1 is MRHNA, CDR2 SNTAGT. The CDR3 totals 12 residues. Trimming removed 2 bases at V and 5 bases at J, with 5 bases between. For the CDR3, the DNA is TGTGCCAGCAGTGACAATAGAGATACGCAGTATTTT. Translating gives CASSDNRDTQYF.

This sequence joins TRBV5-6 and TRBJ2-3; a possible D gene is TRBD2 (6 bases). The CDR3 spans 15 residues. The V end lost 3 bases, the J end lost 3 bases, and 14 bases lay between the germline ends. Germline CDR1 reads SGHDT; CDR2 reads YYEEEE. The CDR3 region has the DNA TGTGCCAGCAGCTCAGAAGGGAGGAAAACAGATACGCAGTATTTT. Its translation: CASSSEGRKTDTQYF.

The chain combines TRBV15 with TRBJ2-5, with 9 bases identical to TRBD2. With 1 base clipped from V and 3 bases from J, the junction kept 12 bases outside the gene matches. Germline loops: CDR1 LNHNV, CDR2 YYDKDF (reference sequence). This CDR3 has 18 residues. The DNA for the CDR3 is TGTGCCACCAGCAGAGGGGGAGGGGCGGGAGGGTTAAAAGAGACCCAGTACTTC. This gives the protein CATSRGGGAGGLKETQYF.

V gene TRBV28 combines with J gene TRBJ2-5, with D perhaps TRBD1 (5 bases). V was clipped by 4 bases and J by 3 bases, with 12 bases between them. The CDR3 length is 14 residues. CDR1 and CDR2 (germline): MDHEN, SYDVKM. CDR3 protein: CASSSNQGKETQYF. As DNA, the CDR3 is TGTGCCAGCAGTTCAAACCAGGGAAAAGAGACCCAGTACTTC.

V usage is TRBV27 and J usage is TRBJ2-5, with 11 bases lining up with TRBD2. The CDR3 consists of 16 residues. Per the germline V gene, CDR1 is MNHEY and CDR2 is SMNVEV (reference sequence). V shed 4 bases and J 2 bases; nucleotides not matched to a gene: 6. The CDR3 reads CASSSPTSGGQETQYF. CDR3 DNA: TGTGCCAGCAGTTCTCCCACTAGCGGGGGACAAGAGACCCAGTACTTC.

The CDR3: CASSVDRGRNNEQFF. DNA for the CDR3: TGTGCCAGCAGCGTTGACAGGGGGCGCAATAATGAGCAGTTCTTC. The chain combines TRBV9 with TRBJ2-1; 10 positions match TRBD1. This CDR3 has 15 amino acids. V was clipped by 2 bases and J by 7 bases; unmatched bases: 6. Looked up from germline, CDR1 is SGDLS and CDR2 is YYNGEE.

The V call is TRBV29-1, the J call TRBJ2-5; 10 bases are a match to TRBD1. The CDR3 runs 15 residues. The J segment lost 5 bases and the V segment lost 4 bases, leaving 10 bases of the junction unmatched. Per germline, CDR1 SQVTM and CDR2 ANQGSEA. The CDR3 reads CSVVPTGGKTETQYF. CDR3 DNA: TGCAGCGTTGTCCCGACAGGGGGCAAGACGGAGACCCAGTACTTC.

This clone was seen more than once but under ten times. The chain is built from TRBV9 and TRBJ1-2; TRBD1 matches 10 bases. Germline values: CDR1 SGDLS, CDR2 YYNGEE. The ends lost 0 bases at V and 8 bases at J; junction bases unmatched: 10. This CDR3 contains 16 residues. CDR3 nucleotides: TGTGCCAGCAGCGTAGCTAGCGACAGGGGGCTCTGGGGCTACACCTTC. Translated: CASSVASDRGLWGYTF.

The gene calls are TRBV4-3 and TRBJ2-2; D may be TRBD2 (6 bases). This CDR3 is 21 amino acids long. From germline, CDR1 is LGHNA and CDR2 YSLEER. V lost 1 base, J lost 4 bases, and 28 bases lay in between. CDR3 residues: CASSQGTSGGSGTFGTGELFF. For the CDR3, the DNA is TGCGCCAGCAGCCAAGGCACCTCTGGGGGTAGCGGTACCTTTGGCACCGGGGAGCTGTTTTTT.